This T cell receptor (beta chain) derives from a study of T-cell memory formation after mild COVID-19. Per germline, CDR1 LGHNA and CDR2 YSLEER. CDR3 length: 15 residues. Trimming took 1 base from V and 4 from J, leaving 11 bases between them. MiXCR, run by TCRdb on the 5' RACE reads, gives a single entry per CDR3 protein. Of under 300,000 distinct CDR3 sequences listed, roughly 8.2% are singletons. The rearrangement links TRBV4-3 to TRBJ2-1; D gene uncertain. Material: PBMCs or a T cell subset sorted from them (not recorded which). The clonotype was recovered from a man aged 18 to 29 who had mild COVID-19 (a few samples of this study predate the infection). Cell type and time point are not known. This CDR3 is CASSQGRNAYNEQFF. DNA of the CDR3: TGCGCCAGCAGCCAAGGCAGAAACGCATACAATGAGCAGTTCTTC.